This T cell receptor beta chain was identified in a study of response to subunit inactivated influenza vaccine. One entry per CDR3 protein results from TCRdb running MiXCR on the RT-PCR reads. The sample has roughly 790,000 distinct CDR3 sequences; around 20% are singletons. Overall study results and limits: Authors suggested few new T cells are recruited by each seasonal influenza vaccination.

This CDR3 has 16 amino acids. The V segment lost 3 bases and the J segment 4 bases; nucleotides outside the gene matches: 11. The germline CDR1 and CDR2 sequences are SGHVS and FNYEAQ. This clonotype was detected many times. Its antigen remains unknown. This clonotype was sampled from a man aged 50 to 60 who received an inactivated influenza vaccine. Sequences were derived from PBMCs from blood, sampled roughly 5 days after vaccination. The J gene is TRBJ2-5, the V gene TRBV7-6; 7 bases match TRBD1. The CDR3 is CASSFLGQASVETQYF. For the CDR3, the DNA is TGTGCCAGCAGCTTCCTTGGACAGGCGAGTGTAGAGACCCAGTACTTC.